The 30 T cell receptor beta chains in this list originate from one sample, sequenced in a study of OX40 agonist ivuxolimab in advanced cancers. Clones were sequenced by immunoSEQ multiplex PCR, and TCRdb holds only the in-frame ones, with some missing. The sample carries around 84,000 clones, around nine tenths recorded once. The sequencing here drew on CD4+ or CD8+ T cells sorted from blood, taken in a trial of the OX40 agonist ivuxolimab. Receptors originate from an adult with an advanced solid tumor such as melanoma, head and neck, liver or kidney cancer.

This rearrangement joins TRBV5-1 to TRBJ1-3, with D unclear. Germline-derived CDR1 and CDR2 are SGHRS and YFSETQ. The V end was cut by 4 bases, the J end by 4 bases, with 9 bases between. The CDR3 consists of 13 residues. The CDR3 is CASSPFQGNTIYF. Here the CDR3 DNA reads TGCGCCAGCAGCCCGTTCCAGGGAAACACCATATATTTT.

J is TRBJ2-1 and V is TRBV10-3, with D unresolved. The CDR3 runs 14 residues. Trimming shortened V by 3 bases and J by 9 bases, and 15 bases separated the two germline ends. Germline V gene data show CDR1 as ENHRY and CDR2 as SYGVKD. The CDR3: CAISERSGISEQFF. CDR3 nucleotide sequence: TGTGCCATCAGTGAAAGGTCCGGCATCAGTGAGCAGTTCTTC.

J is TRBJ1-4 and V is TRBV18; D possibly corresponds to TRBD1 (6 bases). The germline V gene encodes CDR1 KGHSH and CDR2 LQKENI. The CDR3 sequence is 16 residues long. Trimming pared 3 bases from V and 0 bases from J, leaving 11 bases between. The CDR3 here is CASSPGHLATNEKLFF. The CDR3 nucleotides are TGTGCCAGCTCACCGGGACATCTAGCAACTAATGAAAAACTGTTTTTT.

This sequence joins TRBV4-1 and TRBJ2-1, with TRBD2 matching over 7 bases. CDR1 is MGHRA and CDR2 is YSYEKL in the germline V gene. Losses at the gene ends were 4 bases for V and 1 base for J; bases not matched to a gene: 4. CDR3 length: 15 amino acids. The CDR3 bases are TGCGCCAGCAGCCCCCAGCGGGATTCCTACAATGAGCAGTTCTTC. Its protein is CASSPQRDSYNEQFF.

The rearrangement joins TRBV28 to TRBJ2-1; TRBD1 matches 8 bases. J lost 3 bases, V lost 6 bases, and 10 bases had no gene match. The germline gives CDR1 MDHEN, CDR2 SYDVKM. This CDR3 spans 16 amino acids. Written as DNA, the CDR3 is TGTGCCAGCAGCTCGGAGGGGACAGGTGTCTACAATGAGCAGTTCTTC. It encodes CASSSEGTGVYNEQFF.

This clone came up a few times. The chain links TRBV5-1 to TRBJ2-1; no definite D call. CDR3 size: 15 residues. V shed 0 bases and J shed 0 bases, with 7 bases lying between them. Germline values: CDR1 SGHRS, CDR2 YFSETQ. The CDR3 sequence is CASSLGRTSYNEQFF. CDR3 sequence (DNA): TGCGCCAGCAGCTTGGGACGGACCTCCTACAATGAGCAGTTCTTC.

CDR3 amino acids: CASSLGSSVGTQYF. CDR3 coding DNA: TGTGCCAGCAGCTTAGGATCTAGCGTAGGGACCCAGTACTTC. V is TRBV7-2 and J is TRBJ2-5; TRBD2 is a possible D gene (6 bases). CDR3 length: 14 residues. CDR1 and CDR2 from the germline V gene are SGHTA and FQGNSA. V shed 1 base and J shed 7 bases, with 13 bases lying between them.

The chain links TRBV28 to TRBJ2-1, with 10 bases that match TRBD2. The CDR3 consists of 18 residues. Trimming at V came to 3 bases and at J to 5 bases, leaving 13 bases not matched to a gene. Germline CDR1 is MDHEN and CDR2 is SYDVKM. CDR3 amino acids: CASSFPLLLAGTNNEQFF. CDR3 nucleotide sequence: TGTGCCAGCAGTTTCCCACTTCTACTAGCGGGGACAAACAATGAGCAGTTCTTC. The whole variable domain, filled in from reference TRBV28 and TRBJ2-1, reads DVKVTQSSRYLVKRTGEKVFLECVQDMDHENMFWYRQDPGLGLRLIYFSYDVKMKEKGDIPEGYSVSREKKERFSLILESASTNQTSMYLCASSFPLLLAGTNNEQFFGPGTRLTVL.

CDR3 sequence (DNA): TGTGCCAGCAGCGCCCGGGACAGAAGCTCCTACAATGAGCAGTTCTTC. Protein: CASSARDRSSYNEQFF. The chain recombines TRBV7-2 with TRBJ2-1, with 7 bases aligning to TRBD1. The CDR3 is made up of 16 amino acids. Per germline, CDR1 SGHTA and CDR2 FQGNSA. The V and J ends lost 5 bases and 0 bases, in that order; junction bases with no gene match: 7.

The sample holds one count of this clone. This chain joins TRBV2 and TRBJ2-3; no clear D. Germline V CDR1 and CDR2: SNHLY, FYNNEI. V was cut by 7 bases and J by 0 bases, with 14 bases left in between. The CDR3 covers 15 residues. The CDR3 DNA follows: TGTGCCAGCATCGAAGGAACCACTAGCACAGATACGCAGTATTTT. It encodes CASIEGTTSTDTQYF. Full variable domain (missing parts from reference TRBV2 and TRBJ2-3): EPEVTQTPSHQVTQMGQEVILRCVPISNHLYFYWYRQILGQKVEFLVSFYNNEISEKSEIFDDQFSVERPDGSNFTLKIRSTKLEDSAMYFCASIEGTTSTDTQYFGPGTRLTVL.

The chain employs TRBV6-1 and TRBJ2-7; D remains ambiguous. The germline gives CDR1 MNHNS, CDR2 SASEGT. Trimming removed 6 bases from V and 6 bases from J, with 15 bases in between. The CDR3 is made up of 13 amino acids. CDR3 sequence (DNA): TGTGCCAGCAGGACCCCAACCTCGGCCGAGCAGTACTTC. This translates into CASRTPTSAEQYF.

This CDR3 is CSATRWTEAFF. The CDR3 nucleotides read TGCAGTGCGACTAGGTGGACTGAAGCTTTCTTT. The chain links TRBV20-1 to TRBJ1-1, with D uncertain. Germline-derived CDR1 and CDR2 are DFQATT and SNEGSKA (reference sequence). CDR3 length: 11 amino acids. The V gene lost 6 bases and the J gene lost 5 bases, with 10 bases spanning the gap.

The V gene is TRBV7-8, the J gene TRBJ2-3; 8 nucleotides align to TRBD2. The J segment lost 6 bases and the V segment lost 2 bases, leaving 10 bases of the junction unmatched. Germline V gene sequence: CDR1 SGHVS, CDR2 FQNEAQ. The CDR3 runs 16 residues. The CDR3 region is CASSLRLAGGGDTQYF. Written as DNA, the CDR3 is TGTGCCAGCAGCTTACGGCTAGCGGGCGGTGGGGATACGCAGTATTTT.

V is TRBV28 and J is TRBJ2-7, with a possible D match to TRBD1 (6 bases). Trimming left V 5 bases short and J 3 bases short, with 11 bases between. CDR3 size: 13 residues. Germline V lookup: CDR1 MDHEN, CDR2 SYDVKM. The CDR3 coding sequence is TGTGCCAGCAGTGAATCGGACAGCTACGAGCAGTACTTC. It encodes CASSESDSYEQYF.

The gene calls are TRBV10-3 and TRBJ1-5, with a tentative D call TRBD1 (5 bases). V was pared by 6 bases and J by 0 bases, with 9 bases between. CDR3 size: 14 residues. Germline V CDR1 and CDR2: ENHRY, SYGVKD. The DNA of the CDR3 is TGTGCCATCAGGGACAACAATAGCAATCAGCCCCAGCATTTT. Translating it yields CAIRDNNSNQPQHF.

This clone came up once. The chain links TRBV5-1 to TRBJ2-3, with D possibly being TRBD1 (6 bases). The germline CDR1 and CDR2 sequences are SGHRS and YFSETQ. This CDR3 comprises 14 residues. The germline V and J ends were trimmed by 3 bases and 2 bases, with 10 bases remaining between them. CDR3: CASSWQGTTDTQYF. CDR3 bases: TGCGCCAGCAGCTGGCAGGGGACCACAGATACGCAGTATTTT.

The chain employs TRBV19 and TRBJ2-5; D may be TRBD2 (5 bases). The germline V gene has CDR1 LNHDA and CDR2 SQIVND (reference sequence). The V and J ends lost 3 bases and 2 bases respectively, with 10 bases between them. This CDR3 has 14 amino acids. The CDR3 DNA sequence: TGTGCCAGTAGTATGGGGTCGGGGCAAGAGACCCAGTACTTC. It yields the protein CASSMGSGQETQYF. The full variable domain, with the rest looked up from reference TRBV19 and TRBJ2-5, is DGGITQSPKYLFRKEGQNVTLSCEQNLNHDAMYWYRQDPGQGLRLIYYSQIVNDFQKGDIAEGYSVSREKKESFPLTVTSAQKNPTAFYLCASSMGSGQETQYFGPGTRLLVL.

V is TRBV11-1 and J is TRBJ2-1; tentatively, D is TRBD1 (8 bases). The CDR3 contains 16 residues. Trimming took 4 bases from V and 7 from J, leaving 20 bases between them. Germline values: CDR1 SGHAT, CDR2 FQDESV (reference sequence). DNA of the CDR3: TGTGCCAGCAGCTCGGGAGGACAGGGTCAAGGGAATGAGCAGTTCTTC. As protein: CASSSGGQGQGNEQFF.

The CDR3 reads CASSPGQGGFSNQPQHF. The CDR3 DNA reads TGTGCCAGCTCACCAGGACAGGGGGGTTTTAGCAATCAGCCCCAGCATTTT. The rearrangement links TRBV18 to TRBJ1-5; 10 nucleotides match TRBD1. The CDR3 has 17 residues. The ends lost 2 bases at V and 0 bases at J; junction bases unmatched: 4. From germline, CDR1 is KGHSH and CDR2 LQKENI.

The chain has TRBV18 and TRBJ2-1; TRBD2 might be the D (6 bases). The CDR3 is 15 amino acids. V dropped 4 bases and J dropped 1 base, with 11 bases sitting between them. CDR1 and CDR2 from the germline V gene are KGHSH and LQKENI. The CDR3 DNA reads TGTGCCAGCTCACTATACGGGGGTTCCTACAATGAGCAGTTCTTC. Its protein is CASSLYGGSYNEQFF.

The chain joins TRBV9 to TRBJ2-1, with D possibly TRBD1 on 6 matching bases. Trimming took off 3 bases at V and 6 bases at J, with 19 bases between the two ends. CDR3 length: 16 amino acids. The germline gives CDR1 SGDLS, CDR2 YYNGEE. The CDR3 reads CASSAPHRVTGNEQFF. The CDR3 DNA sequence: TGTGCCAGCAGCGCCCCCCACAGGGTAACTGGCAATGAGCAGTTCTTC.

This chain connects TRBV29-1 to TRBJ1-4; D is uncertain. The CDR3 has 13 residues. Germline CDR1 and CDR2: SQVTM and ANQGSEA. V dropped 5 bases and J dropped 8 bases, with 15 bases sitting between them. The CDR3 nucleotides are TGCAGCGTTTTGGGTCCACTCAAGGAAAAACTGTTTTTT. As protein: CSVLGPLKEKLFF.

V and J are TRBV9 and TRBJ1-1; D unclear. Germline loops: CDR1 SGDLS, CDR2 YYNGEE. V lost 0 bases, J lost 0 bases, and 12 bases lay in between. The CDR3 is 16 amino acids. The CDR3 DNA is TGTGCCAGCAGCGTAGGGCATACAGTAATGAACACTGAAGCTTTCTTT. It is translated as CASSVGHTVMNTEAFF. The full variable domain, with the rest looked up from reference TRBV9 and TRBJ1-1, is DSGVTQTPKHLITATGQRVTLRCSPRSGDLSVYWYQQSLDQGLQFLIQYYNGEERAKGNILERFSAQQFPDLHSELNLSSLELGDSALYFCASSVGHTVMNTEAFFGQGTRLTVV.

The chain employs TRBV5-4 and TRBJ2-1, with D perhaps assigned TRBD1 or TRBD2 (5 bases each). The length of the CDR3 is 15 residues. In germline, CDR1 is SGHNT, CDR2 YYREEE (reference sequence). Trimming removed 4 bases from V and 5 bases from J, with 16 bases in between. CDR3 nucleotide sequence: TGTGCCAGCAGCCTAGGACGGGGCGGACACAATGAGCAGTTCTTC. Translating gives CASSLGRGGHNEQFF.

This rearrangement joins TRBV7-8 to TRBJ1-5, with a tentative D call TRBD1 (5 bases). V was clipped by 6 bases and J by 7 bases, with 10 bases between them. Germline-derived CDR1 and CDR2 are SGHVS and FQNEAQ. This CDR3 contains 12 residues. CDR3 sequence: CASSGGDQPQHF. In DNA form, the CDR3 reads TGTGCCAGCAGTGGTGGGGACCAGCCCCAGCATTTT.

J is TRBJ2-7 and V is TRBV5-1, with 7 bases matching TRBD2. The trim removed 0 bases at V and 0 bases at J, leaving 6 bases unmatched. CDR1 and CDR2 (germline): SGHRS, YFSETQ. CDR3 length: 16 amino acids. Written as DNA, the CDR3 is TGCGCCAGCAGCTTGGGAGCGGGACTCAGCTCCTACGAGCAGTACTTC. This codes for CASSLGAGLSSYEQYF.

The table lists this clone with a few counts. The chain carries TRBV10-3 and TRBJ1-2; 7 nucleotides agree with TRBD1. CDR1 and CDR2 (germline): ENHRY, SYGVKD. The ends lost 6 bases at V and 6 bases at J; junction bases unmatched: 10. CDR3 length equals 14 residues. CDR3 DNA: TGTGCCATCAGGGGGAGTACAGGGGTTCATGGCTACACCTTC. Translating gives CAIRGSTGVHGYTF.

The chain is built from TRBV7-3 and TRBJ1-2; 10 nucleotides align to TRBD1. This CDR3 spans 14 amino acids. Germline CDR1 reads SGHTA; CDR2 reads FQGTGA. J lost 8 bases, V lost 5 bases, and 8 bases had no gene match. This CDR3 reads CASSLTGGLEGYTF. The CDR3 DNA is TGTGCCAGCAGCCTGACAGGGGGCTTAGAAGGCTACACCTTC.

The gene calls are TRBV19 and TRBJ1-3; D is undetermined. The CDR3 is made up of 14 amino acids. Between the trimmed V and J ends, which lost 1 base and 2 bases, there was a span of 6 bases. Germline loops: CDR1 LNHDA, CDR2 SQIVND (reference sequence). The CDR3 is CASSIGDPGNTIYF. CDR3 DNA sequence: TGTGCCAGTAGTATAGGGGATCCTGGAAACACCATATATTTT.

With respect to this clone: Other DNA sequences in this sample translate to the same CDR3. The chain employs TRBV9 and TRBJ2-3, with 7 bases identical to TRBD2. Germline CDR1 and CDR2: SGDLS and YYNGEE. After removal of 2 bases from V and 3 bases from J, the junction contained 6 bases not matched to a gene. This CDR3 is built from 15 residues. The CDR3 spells CASSVGGSSTDTQYF. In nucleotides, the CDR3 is TGTGCCAGCAGCGTCGGCGGGAGTAGTACAGATACGCAGTATTTT.